The 27 T cell receptor beta chains listed next were all sequenced from one sample in a study of regulatory T cells in long-lasting Graves disease. In building TCR beta libraries, iRepertoire HTBI primers were used together with Arm-PCR of CDR3 regions. TCRdb reprocessed the multiplex PCR reads via MiXCR and lists one record per CDR3 protein. This sample has around 500,000 distinct CDR3 sequences, with more than 15% found just once. Sample time point: newly diagnosed GD, antithyroid drugs for less than 3 months. Extracted PBMC RNA gave rise to the TCR library. This sample was shared with a second study, whose subject was T cells in Graves' hyperthyroidism and ophthalmopathy.

The source material was peripheral blood mononuclear cells (PBMCs), sampled at new diagnosis, from a patient treated with antithyroid drugs. The receptors derive from a woman between 40 and 65 years old with Graves disease.

The chain is built from TRBV16 and TRBJ1-1; TRBD1 agrees at 10 bases. The trim removed 4 bases at V and 5 bases at J, leaving 7 bases unmatched. The CDR3 runs to 15 residues. The germline CDR1 and CDR2 sequences are KGHSY and FQNENV. Here the CDR3 DNA reads TGTGCCAGCAGCCCGACAGGGGGCGAAAGAACTGAAGCTTTCTTT. It is translated as CASSPTGGERTEAFF.

This clonotype was seen ten or more times. The rearrangement links TRBV7-2 to TRBJ2-1; D perhaps matches TRBD2 (6 bases). V dropped 5 bases and J dropped 7 bases, with 12 bases sitting between them. This CDR3 comprises 13 residues. The germline V gene encodes CDR1 SGHTA and CDR2 FQGNSA. The DNA of the CDR3 is TGTGCCAGCAGCATGACTAGATGGAATGAGCAGTTCTTC. It specifies CASSMTRWNEQFF.

This chain connects TRBV27 to TRBJ1-1; 7 nucleotides match TRBD1. CDR3 size: 17 residues. Germline V lookup: CDR1 MNHEY, CDR2 SMNVEV (reference sequence). Trimming at V came to 3 bases and at J to 1 base, leaving 11 bases not matched to a gene. CDR3 region: CASSFAGRGGGNTEAFF. The CDR3 DNA follows: TGTGCCAGCAGTTTCGCTGGCAGGGGGGGGGGGAACACTGAAGCTTTCTTT.

This clonotype was seen a handful of times. The chain employs TRBV6-2 or TRBV6-3 and TRBJ1-1; D is undetermined. CDR1 MNHEY and CDR2 SVGEGT come from the germline V gene. CDR3 size: 14 residues. Trimming left V 6 bases short and J 1 base short, with 12 bases between. CDR3 DNA: TGTGCCAGCAGCCGGGTAGCACGGAACACTGAAGCTTTCTTT. This encodes CASSRVARNTEAFF.

This clonotype was seen a few times. V gene TRBV18 combines with J gene TRBJ2-2; TRBD1 matches at 9 bases. Germline lookup yields CDR1 KGHSH and CDR2 LQKENI. The CDR3 loop spans 18 amino acids. The J segment lost 3 bases and the V segment lost 3 bases, leaving 11 bases of the junction unmatched. CDR3 sequence reads: CASSPFDWGQGDTGELFF. Written as DNA, the CDR3 is TGTGCCAGCTCACCGTTTGACTGGGGACAGGGTGACACCGGGGAGCTGTTTTTT.

With respect to this clonotype: An end of the junction does not agree with germline; a read error may underlie this. The CDR3 region is CASSPTGAWGVF. The CDR3 coding sequence is TGTGCCAGCAGTCCGACGGGGGCCTGGGGGGTCTTC. The chain has TRBV27 and TRBJ2-1, with D perhaps given as TRBD1 or TRBD2 (6 bases each). The germline gives CDR1 MNHEY, CDR2 SMNVEV (reference sequence). There are 12 residues in the CDR3.

About this clonotype itself: With a much larger clone just one base away, this may be a read error. Likely a read error: the CDR3 ends without its conserved phenylalanine or tryptophan. The chain has TRBV2 and TRBJ1-5, with D possibly TRBD1 on 5 matching bases. Per the germline V gene, CDR1 is SNHLY and CDR2 is FYNNEI. The CDR3 is 14 residues long. V was pared by 5 bases and J by 5 bases, with 13 bases between. CDR3 in DNA: TGTGCCAGCAGTCACGGGACGAGGGATCAGCCCCAGCATTGT. Protein sequence: CASSHGTRDQPQHC.

The chain is built from TRBV7-2 and TRBJ2-5; TRBD2 aligns across 11 bases. The germline V gene has CDR1 SGHTA and CDR2 FQGNSA. The V and J ends lost 5 bases and 1 base, in that order; junction bases with no gene match: 9. CDR3 length: 17 amino acids. The CDR3 spells CASSTQALAGAQETQYF. In DNA, the CDR3 is TGTGCCAGCAGCACCCAGGCACTAGCGGGGGCCCAAGAGACCCAGTACTTC.

This clonotype was counted many times. V is TRBV7-2 and J is TRBJ2-7; 7 bases match TRBD1. Per the germline V gene, CDR1 is SGHTA and CDR2 is FQGNSA. The CDR3 length is 13 residues. V dropped 4 bases and J dropped 3; count of bases not matched to a gene: 3. CDR3 coding DNA: TGTGCCAGCAGCTCGGGACAGCGCTACGAGCAGTACTTC. This encodes CASSSGQRYEQYF.

This rearrangement joins TRBV5-6 to TRBJ1-3; TRBD1 is a possible D gene (5 bases). Germline V gives CDR1 SGHDT, CDR2 YYEEEE. V dropped 4 bases and J dropped 0 bases, with 11 bases sitting between them. The length of the CDR3 is 15 residues. CDR3: CASSPGRLSGNTIYF. CDR3 nucleotide sequence: TGTGCCAGCAGCCCGGGACGTCTCTCTGGAAACACCATATATTTT. Full variable domain (rest looked up from reference TRBV5-6 and TRBJ1-3): DAGVTQSPTHLIKTRGQQVTLRCSPKSGHDTVSWYQQALGQGPQFIFQYYEEEERQRGNFPDRFSGHQFPNYSSELNVNALLLGDSALYLCASSPGRLSGNTIYFGEGSWLTVV.

This clonotype has just a few counts. The gene calls are TRBV4-2 and TRBJ1-2; D unclear. V dropped 1 base and J dropped 4 bases, with 16 bases sitting between them. The length of the CDR3 is 16 residues. The V gene's germline CDR1 is LGHNA and CDR2 YNFKEQ. The CDR3 reads CASSQALSEPGYGYTF. CDR3 DNA sequence: TGTGCCAGCAGCCAAGCGCTATCTGAGCCAGGCTATGGCTACACCTTC.

The CDR3 sequence is CASSPSGGGGLDEQFF. DNA of the CDR3: TGTGCCAGCAGCCCCTCCGGGGGGGGGGGCCTCGATGAGCAGTTCTTC. The chain recombines TRBV9 with TRBJ2-1; TRBD2 aligns across 8 bases. The CDR3 extends over 16 amino acids. Germline trimming cut 4 bases from V and 8 bases from J; bases unmatched to any gene: 14. CDR1 and CDR2 (germline): SGDLS, YYNGEE.

In its sample, this clonotype was seen many times. The chain couples TRBV12-3 or TRBV12-4 to TRBJ1-1; 7 bases agree with TRBD1. This CDR3 comprises 15 residues. V gave up 6 bases and J gave up 0 bases; unmatched junction bases: 7. The DNA of the CDR3 is TGTGCCAGCAGAGGGACAGTGATTATGAACACTGAAGCTTTCTTT. It yields the protein CASRGTVIMNTEAFF.

This chain joins TRBV12-3 or TRBV12-4 and TRBJ2-7; a possible D gene is TRBD1 (9 bases). The CDR3 runs to 15 residues. Trimming removed 7 bases at V and 2 bases at J, with 18 bases between. The CDR3 reads CASTRGGQGPYEQYF. The CDR3 coding sequence is TGTGCCAGCACCCGGGGGGGACAGGGACCCTACGAGCAGTACTTC.

This clonotype was counted at least ten times. J is TRBJ2-3 and V is TRBV2; no clear D gene. The CDR3 consists of 19 residues. Germline values: CDR1 SNHLY, CDR2 FYNNEI. Trimming removed 3 bases at V and 3 bases at J, with 25 bases between. Here the CDR3 reads CASSDPGEAGGRSTDTQYF. The CDR3, as DNA: TGTGCCAGCAGTGATCCTGGTGAGGCTGGCGGCCGGTCTACAGATACGCAGTATTTT.

This clonotype has a handful of counts. The V and J genes are TRBV28 and TRBJ2-3; a possible D gene is TRBD1 (6 bases). TRBJ2-1 explains the end of the DNA better; the J call may be wrong. Germline V gene sequence: CDR1 MDHEN, CDR2 SYDVKM. The CDR3 is 15 residues long. The CDR3 sequence is CASSSQGRWNWEQFF. The CDR3 nucleotides are TGTGCCAGCAGTTCACAGGGAAGGTGGAATTGGGAGCAGTTCTTC.

This clonotype was picked up many times. J is TRBJ2-5 and V is TRBV30, with 10 bases that match TRBD1. Losses at the gene ends were 5 bases for V and 2 bases for J; bases not matched to a gene: 5. Germline-derived CDR1 and CDR2 are GTSNPN and SVGIG (reference sequence). This CDR3 is 14 amino acids long. CDR3 sequence reads: CAWGQGVGQETQYF. The CDR3 bases are TGTGCCTGGGGACAGGGGGTAGGACAAGAGACCCAGTACTTC. The full variable domain, its missing parts supplied by reference TRBV30 and TRBJ2-5, is SQTIHQWPATLVQPVGSPLSLECTVEGTSNPNLYWYRQAAGRGLQLLFYSVGIGQISSEVPQNLSASRPQDRQFILSSKKLLLSDSGFYLCAWGQGVGQETQYFGPGTRLLVL.

This clonotype was seen repeatedly, ten times or more. The rearrangement joins TRBV12-5 to TRBJ1-5; D gene ambiguous. V lost 7 bases to trimming and J lost 0 bases, with 16 bases between them. The CDR3 covers 16 residues. Germline V gene sequence: CDR1 LGHNT, CDR2 FRNRAP. CDR3 nucleotide sequence: TGTGCTAGTGCCTCCTCCGCATTTAATAGCAATCAGCCCCAGCATTTT. Translating gives CASASSAFNSNQPQHF.

This clonotype was counted many times. The J gene is TRBJ2-1, the V gene TRBV7-2, with TRBD2 identical over 15 bases. V lost 4 bases to trimming and J lost 9 bases; unmatched junction nucleotides: 7. CDR3 size: 16 residues. Germline V gene lookup returns CDR1 SGHTA and CDR2 FQGNSA. The CDR3 reads CASSSWTSGGAAEQFF. Written as DNA, the CDR3 is TGTGCCAGCAGCTCATGGACTAGCGGGGGGGCCGCTGAGCAGTTCTTC.

This clonotype showed up just a few times. The chain links TRBV19 to TRBJ1-6; 7 nucleotides line up with TRBD1. The CDR3 extends over 16 amino acids. Germline CDR1 and CDR2: LNHDA and SQIVND (reference sequence). The trim removed 5 bases at V and 8 bases at J, leaving 12 bases unmatched. The CDR3 protein is CASSFRPDRRDSPLHF. In DNA form, the CDR3 reads TGTGCCAGTAGTTTCCGCCCGGACAGGCGGGATTCACCCCTCCACTTT.

The chain uses TRBV30 and TRBJ1-2; D is unclear. This CDR3 is built from 13 residues. In germline, CDR1 is GTSNPN, CDR2 SVGIG (reference sequence). The germline V and J ends were trimmed by 2 bases and 6 bases, with 13 bases remaining between them. CDR3 residues: CAWSSGPRDGYTF. The CDR3 bases are TGTGCCTGGAGTTCAGGACCAAGGGATGGCTACACCTTC.

The genes are TRBV12-3 or TRBV12-4 and TRBJ2-2; 10 bases match TRBD1. V gave up 1 base and J gave up 6 bases; unmatched junction bases: 5. This CDR3 is 16 amino acids long. The CDR3 DNA is TGTGCCAGCAGTTTAGTACGACAGGGGGCTTCCGGGGAGCTGTTTTTT. It is translated as CASSLVRQGASGELFF.

This clonotype was seen ten or more times. The chain recombines TRBV12-3 or TRBV12-4 with TRBJ1-2; weak D call: TRBD1 (5 bases). CDR3 size: 13 residues. The V end was cut by 0 bases, the J end by 8 bases, with 10 bases between. The CDR3 here is CASSLARGGGYTF. Written as DNA, the CDR3 is TGTGCCAGCAGTTTAGCAAGGGGCGGGGGCTACACCTTC.

The sample holds many counts of this clonotype. The CDR3 spells CASSAGRGGTDTQYF. CDR3 sequence (DNA): TGTGCCAGCAGTGCCGGCCGCGGGGGCACAGATACGCAGTATTTT. The chain carries TRBV6-1 and TRBJ2-3; tentatively, D is TRBD2 (6 bases). Trimming took off 4 bases at V and 1 base at J, with 12 bases between the two ends. This CDR3 region has 15 residues. Looked up from germline, CDR1 is MNHNS and CDR2 is SASEGT.

The rearrangement links TRBV4-1 to TRBJ2-3; D may match TRBD1 or TRBD2 (7 bases each). In germline, CDR1 is MGHRA, CDR2 YSYEKL. Trimming stripped 1 base from V and 6 bases from J, with 26 bases between. The length of the CDR3 is 19 residues. DNA of the CDR3: TGCGCCAGCAGCCAAGGTACCCCTAGGGGGCGGGGGCTACACGATACGCAGTATTTT. This codes for CASSQGTPRGRGLHDTQYF.

This clonotype showed up many times. The V call is TRBV12-3 or TRBV12-4, the J call TRBJ1-4, with D unclear. CDR3 length: 13 amino acids. The V end lost 6 bases, the J end lost 8 bases, and 13 bases lay between the germline ends. CDR3 region: CASRRTSYEKLFF. CDR3 bases: TGTGCCAGCAGAAGGACGAGCTACGAAAAACTGTTTTTT.

This clonotype was observed a handful of times. This chain joins TRBV28 and TRBJ2-7; D might be TRBD1 (6 bases). Trimming removed 3 bases at V and 2 bases at J, with 14 bases between. Germline-derived CDR1 and CDR2 are MDHEN and SYDVKM. This CDR3 contains 15 residues. CDR3 in amino acids: CASSFKDRRTYEQYF. In DNA form, the CDR3 reads TGTGCCAGCAGTTTTAAGGACAGACGTACCTACGAGCAGTACTTC.